This T cell receptor beta chain originates from a study of OX40 agonist ivuxolimab in advanced cancers. About the study: Ivuxolimab doses were 0.01, 0.1, 0.3, 1.5, 3 or 10 mg/kg every 2 weeks. Findings and limits, study-wide: Antigen specificity remained undetermined for the expanded peripheral T cells. There were, on average, more expanded clones in CD8+ T cells than in CD4+.

With regard to this clone: Its antigen is currently unknown.

V was cut by 2 bases and J by 0 bases, with 7 bases left in between. CDR3 size: 14 residues. Germline V lookup: CDR1 KGHSH, CDR2 LQKENI. Assay: immunoSEQ multiplex PCR; the TCRdb copy retains only in-frame clones and omits some. The sample yields 75,000 to 100,000 clones, more than 75% seen once. Source: CD4+ or CD8+ T cells sorted from blood, taken in a trial of the OX40 agonist ivuxolimab. This TCR derives from an adult with an advanced solid tumor such as melanoma, head and neck, liver or kidney cancer. The chain couples TRBV18 to TRBJ2-5; no clear D. The CDR3 spells CASSPRQDQETQYF. CDR3 nucleotide sequence: TGTGCCAGCTCACCAAGGCAGGACCAAGAGACCCAGTACTTC.